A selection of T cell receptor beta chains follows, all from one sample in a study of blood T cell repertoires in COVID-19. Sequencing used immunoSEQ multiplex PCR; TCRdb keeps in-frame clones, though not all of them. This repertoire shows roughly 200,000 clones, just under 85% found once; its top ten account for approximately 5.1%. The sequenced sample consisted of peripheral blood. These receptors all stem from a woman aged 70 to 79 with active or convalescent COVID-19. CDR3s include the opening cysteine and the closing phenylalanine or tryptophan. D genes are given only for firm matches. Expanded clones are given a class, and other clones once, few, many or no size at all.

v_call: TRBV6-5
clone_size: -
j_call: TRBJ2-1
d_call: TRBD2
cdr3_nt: TGTGCCACCGTCGCTAGCGGTGAGCAGTTCTTC
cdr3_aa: CATVASGEQFF

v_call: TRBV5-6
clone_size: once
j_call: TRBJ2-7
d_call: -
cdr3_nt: TGTGCCAGCAGCTTGTCTCGGTACGAGCAGTACTTC
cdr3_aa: CASSLSRYEQYF

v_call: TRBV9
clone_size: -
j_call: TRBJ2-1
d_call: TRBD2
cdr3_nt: TGTGCCAGCAGCGCTGGGGCGGGAGGGTACAATGAGCAGTTCTTC
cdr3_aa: CASSAGAGGYNEQFF

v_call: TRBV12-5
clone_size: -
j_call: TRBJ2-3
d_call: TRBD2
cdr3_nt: TGTGCTAGTGGTTTGGGACTAGCGGGCCCCACAGATACGCAGTATTTT
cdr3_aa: CASGLGLAGPTDTQYF

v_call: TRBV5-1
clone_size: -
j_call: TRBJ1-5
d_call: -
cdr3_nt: TGCGCCAGCAGCGAACGGGGGGCTGGCAATCAGCCCCAGCATTTT
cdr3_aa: CASSERGAGNQPQHF

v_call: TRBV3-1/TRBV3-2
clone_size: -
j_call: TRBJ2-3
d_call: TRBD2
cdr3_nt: TGTGCCAGCAGCCCCCTATGGGAGGGAGATACGCAGTATTTT
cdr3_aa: CASSPLWEGDTQYF

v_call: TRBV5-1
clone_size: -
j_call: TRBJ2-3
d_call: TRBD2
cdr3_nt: TGCGCCAGCAGCTTTTCGGCGGGCGGGAGTAGGACAGATACGCAGTATTTT
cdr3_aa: CASSFSAGGSRTDTQYF

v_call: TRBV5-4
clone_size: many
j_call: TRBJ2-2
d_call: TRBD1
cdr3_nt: TGTGCCAGCAGCTTGGGTGGGACAGCGAACACCGGGGAGCTGTTTTTT
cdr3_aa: CASSLGGTANTGELFF

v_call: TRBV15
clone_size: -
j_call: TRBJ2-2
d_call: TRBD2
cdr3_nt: TGTGCCACCAGCGGGAGGGCCGGCGCCGGGGAGCTGTTTTTT
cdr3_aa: CATSGRAGAGELFF

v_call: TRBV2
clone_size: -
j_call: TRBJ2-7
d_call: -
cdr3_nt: TGTGCCAGCAGAGGCGACAGGCGCTCCTACGAGCAGTACTTC
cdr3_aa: CASRGDRRSYEQYF

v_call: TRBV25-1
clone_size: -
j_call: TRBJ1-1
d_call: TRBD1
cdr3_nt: TGTGCCAGCAGTGAAAGCCGGGACAGGAAGAGAGTTGAAGCTTTCTTT
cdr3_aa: CASSESRDRKRVEAFF

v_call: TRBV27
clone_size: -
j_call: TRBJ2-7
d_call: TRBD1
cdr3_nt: TGTGCCAGCAGTTCGTGGACAGGGGTCTACGAGCAGTACTTC
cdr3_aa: CASSSWTGVYEQYF

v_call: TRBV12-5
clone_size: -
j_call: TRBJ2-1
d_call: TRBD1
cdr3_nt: TGTGCTTCCGGGACAGGTGCTTACAATGAGCAGTTCTTC
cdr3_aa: CASGTGAYNEQFF

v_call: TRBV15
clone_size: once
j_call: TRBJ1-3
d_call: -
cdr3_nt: TGTGCCACCAGCCCTGCTCTAGGATCGTTAGGAAACACCATATATTTT
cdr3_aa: CATSPALGSLGNTIYF

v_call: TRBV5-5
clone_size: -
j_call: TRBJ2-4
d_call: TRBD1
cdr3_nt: TGTGCCAGCAGCGTCGACAGGGGTCGGCCGGTGGGGAACATTCAGTACTTC
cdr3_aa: CASSVDRGRPVGNIQYF

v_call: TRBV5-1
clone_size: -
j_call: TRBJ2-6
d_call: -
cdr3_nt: TGCGCCAGCGCACAGGGAGTCGTATCCGGGGCCAACGTCCTGACTTTC
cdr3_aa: CASAQGVVSGANVLTF

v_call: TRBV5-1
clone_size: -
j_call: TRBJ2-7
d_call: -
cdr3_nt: TGCGCCAGCAGCCCCTCGGGGTCCTACGAGCAGTACTTC
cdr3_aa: CASSPSGSYEQYF

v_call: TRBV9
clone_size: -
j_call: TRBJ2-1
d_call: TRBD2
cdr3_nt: TGTGCCAGCAGCGTGCTAGCGGGAGCCTACAATGAGCAGTTCTTC
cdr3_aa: CASSVLAGAYNEQFF

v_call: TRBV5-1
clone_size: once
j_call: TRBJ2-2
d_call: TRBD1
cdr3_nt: TGCGCCAGCAGCTTGGAGTCAGGGGGAATAACCGGGGAGCTGTTTTTT
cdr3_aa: CASSLESGGITGELFF

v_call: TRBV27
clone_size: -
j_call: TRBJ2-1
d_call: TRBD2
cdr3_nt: TGTGCCAGCAAGCTAGCGGGAGGGAGCTACAATGAGCAGTTCTTC
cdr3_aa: CASKLAGGSYNEQFF

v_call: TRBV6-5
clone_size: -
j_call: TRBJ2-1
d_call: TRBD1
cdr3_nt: TGTGCCAGCAGTCATGGGGACAGGAGGTACAATGAGCAGTTCTTC
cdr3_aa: CASSHGDRRYNEQFF

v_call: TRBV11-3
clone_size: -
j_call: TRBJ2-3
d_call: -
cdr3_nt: TGCGCCAGCAGCTTCAACAGGGACACAGATACGCAGTATTTT
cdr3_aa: CASSFNRDTDTQYF

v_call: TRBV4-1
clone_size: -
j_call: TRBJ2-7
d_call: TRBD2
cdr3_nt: TGCGCCAGCAGCCAAGAGCAGAATGGACTAGGGCGCTACGAGCAGTACTTC
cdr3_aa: CASSQEQNGLGRYEQYF

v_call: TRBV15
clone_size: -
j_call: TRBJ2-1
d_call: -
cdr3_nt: TGTGCCACCAGCAGAGGTTTATATAGCTCCTACAATGAGCAGTTCTTC
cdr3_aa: CATSRGLYSSYNEQFF

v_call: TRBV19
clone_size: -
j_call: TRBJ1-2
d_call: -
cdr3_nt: TGTGCCAGTAGTATTGTACAGCCTCCCTATGGCTACACCTTC
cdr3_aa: CASSIVQPPYGYTF

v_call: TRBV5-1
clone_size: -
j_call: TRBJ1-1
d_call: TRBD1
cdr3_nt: TGCGCCAGCAGCTCGGGACAGGGTCGAGTTAACACTGAAGCTTTCTTT
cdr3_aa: CASSSGQGRVNTEAFF

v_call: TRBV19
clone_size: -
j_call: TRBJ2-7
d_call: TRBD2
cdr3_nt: TGTGCCAGTAGCCGGGGGGGCAGGGATATTTACGAGCAGTACTTC
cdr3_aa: CASSRGGRDIYEQYF

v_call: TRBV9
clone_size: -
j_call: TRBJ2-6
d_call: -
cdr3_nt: TGTGCCAGCAGCGTAGGCCTGACAGGAAGAGGGTCTGGGGCCAACGTCCTGACTTTC
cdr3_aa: CASSVGLTGRGSGANVLTF

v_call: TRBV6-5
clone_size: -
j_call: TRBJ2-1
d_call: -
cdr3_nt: TGTGCCAGCAGGGGGAGTGGGGAGCACAATGAGCAGTTCTTC
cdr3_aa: CASRGSGEHNEQFF

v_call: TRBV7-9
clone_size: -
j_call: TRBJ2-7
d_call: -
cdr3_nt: TGTGCCAGCAGCTTACCTACTAGTGCCTCGGAGTGGTACTTC
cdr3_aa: CASSLPTSASEWYF

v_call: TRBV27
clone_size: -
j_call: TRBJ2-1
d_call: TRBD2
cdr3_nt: TGTGCCAGCAGCGGAAGCGGGAGGGAATCCAATGAGCAGTTCTTC
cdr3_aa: CASSGSGRESNEQFF

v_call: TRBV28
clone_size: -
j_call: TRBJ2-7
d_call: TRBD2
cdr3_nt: TGTGCCAGCAGATCTCCAGGAGCGGGGGACTACGTGCAGTACTTC
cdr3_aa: CASRSPGAGDYVQYF

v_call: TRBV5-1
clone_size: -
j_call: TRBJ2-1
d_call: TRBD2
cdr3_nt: TGCGCCAGCAGCTTGCGTCAGCCAAAAAGGTTGGGAGGGCCGTCGGATGAGCAGTTCTTC
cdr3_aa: CASSLRQPKRLGGPSDEQFF

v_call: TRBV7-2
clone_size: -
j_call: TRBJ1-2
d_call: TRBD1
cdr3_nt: TGTGCCAGCAGCCTGTCAGGGGGTAACTATGGCTACACCTTC
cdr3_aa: CASSLSGGNYGYTF

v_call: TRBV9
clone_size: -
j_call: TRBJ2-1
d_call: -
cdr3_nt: TGTGCCAGCAGCGTAGAGGTGGGAGGCTTAGGGAATGAGCAGTTCTTC
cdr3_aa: CASSVEVGGLGNEQFF

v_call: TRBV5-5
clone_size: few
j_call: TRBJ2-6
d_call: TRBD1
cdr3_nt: TGTGCCAGCAGCGGGGACAGGGTAGAGCCTGGGGCCAACGTCCTGACTTTC
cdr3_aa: CASSGDRVEPGANVLTF

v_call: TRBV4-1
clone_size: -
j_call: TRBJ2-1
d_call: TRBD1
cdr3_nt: TGCGCCAGCAGCCAAGTGACAGGGGGCATCAATGAGCAGTTCTTC
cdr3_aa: CASSQVTGGINEQFF

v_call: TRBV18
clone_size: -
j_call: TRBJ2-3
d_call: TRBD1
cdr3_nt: TGTGCCAGCTCACCGGGACAGGGAAACACAGATACGCAGTATTTT
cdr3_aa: CASSPGQGNTDTQYF

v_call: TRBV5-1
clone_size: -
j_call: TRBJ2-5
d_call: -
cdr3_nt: TGCGCCAGCAGTTTTTCGTATTTTGCCGGGACAAGACAAGAGACCCAGTACTTC
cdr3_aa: CASSFSYFAGTRQETQYF

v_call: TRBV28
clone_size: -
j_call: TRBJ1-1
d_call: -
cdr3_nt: TGTGCCAGCAGTCCCCCCCACAGGGTAGGCGCTGAAGCTTTCTTT
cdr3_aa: CASSPPHRVGAEAFF

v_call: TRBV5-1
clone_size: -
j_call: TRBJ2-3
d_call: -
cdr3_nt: TGCGCCAGCAGCTTGGCGCGGCAGACAGATACGCAGTATTTT
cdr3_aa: CASSLARQTDTQYF

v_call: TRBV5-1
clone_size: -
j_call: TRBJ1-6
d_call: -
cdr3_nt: TGCGCCAGCAGCTCGGCAGGGGATTCACCCCTCCACTTT
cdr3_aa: CASSSAGDSPLHF

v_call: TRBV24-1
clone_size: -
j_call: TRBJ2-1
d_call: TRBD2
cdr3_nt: TGTGCCACTTCCGGGACTAGCGGTTTCGAGCAGTTCTTC
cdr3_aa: CATSGTSGFEQFF

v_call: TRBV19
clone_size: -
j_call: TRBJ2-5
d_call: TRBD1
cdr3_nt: TGTGCCAGTAGTTACTCACGGACAGGAGAGACCCAGTACTTC
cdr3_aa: CASSYSRTGETQYF

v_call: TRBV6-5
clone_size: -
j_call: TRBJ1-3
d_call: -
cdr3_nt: TGTGCCAGCACAGCAGGGGTTCCCTCTGGAAACACCATATATTTT
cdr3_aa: CASTAGVPSGNTIYF

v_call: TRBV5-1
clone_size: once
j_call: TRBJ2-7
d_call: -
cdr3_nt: TGCGCCAGCAGCTCTTTCGGAGGAAACGAGCAGTACTTC
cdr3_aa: CASSSFGGNEQYF

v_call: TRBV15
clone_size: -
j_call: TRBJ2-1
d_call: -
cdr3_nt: TGTGCCACCAGCAGAGATGCGGGGGCAAGTGAGCAGTTCTTC
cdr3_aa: CATSRDAGASEQFF

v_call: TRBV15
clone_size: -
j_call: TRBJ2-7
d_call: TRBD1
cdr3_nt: TGTGCCACCAGCAGCCCAGGGACAGCCAGCTCCTACGAGCAGTACTTC
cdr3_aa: CATSSPGTASSYEQYF

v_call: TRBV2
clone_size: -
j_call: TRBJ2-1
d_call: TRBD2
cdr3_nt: TGTGCCAGCAGTCAGGTCCAAGCGGGAATATATGAGCAGTTCTTC
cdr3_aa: CASSQVQAGIYEQFF

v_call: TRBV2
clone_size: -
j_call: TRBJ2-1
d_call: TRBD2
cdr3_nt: TGTGCCAGCAGGGGGACTAGCGGGAAGGGTGAGCAGTTCTTC
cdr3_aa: CASRGTSGKGEQFF

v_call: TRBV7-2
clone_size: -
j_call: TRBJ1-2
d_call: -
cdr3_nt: TGTGCCAGCAGCCTATTAGGCGGGGGGGCTAACTATGGCTACACCTTC
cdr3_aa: CASSLLGGGANYGYTF

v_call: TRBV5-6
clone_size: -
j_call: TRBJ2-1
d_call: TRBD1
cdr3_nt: TGTGCCAGCAGCAGGGGGACAGGATTCTACAATGAGCAGTTCTTC
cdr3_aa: CASSRGTGFYNEQFF

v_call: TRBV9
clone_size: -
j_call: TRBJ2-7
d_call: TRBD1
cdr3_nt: TGTGCCAGCAGCCTCAGAGGGACAGGGGCCGACGAGCAGTACTTC
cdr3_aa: CASSLRGTGADEQYF